The next 12 T cell receptor beta chains were all read from a single sample in a study of OX40 agonist ivuxolimab in advanced cancers. Clones were sequenced by immunoSEQ multiplex PCR, and TCRdb holds only the in-frame ones, with some missing. Here the sample spans roughly 23,000 clones, 84% being singletons. The sample in question was CD4+ or CD8+ T cells sorted from blood, obtained in a trial of the OX40 agonist ivuxolimab. All receptors come from an adult with an advanced solid tumor such as melanoma, head and neck, liver or kidney cancer.

CDR3 protein: CASSLGGGWSYEQYF. The CDR3 coding sequence is TGTGCCAGCAGCTTGGGAGGGGGTTGGTCCTACGAGCAGTACTTC. The chain links TRBV5-6 to TRBJ2-7, with a tentative D call TRBD1 (6 bases). The CDR3 consists of 15 residues. V was pared by 0 bases and J by 1 base, with 11 bases between. Germline loops: CDR1 SGHDT, CDR2 YYEEEE.

The rearrangement uses TRBV21-1 and TRBJ2-7. TRBV21-1 is given as a pseudogene. CDR3 length equals 15 residues. CDR3 sequence reads: CASSDPRDRCYEQYF. The DNA of the CDR3 is TGTGCCAGCAGCGACCCCAGGGACCGTTGCTACGAGCAGTACTTC.

This sequence joins TRBV7-9 and TRBJ1-4, with D unclear. V lost 0 bases and J lost 7, with 12 bases in between. Germline assignment: CDR1 SEHNR and CDR2 FQNEAQ (reference sequence). This CDR3 is 15 amino acids long. CDR3 DNA sequence: TGTGCCAGCAGCTTAGCCCTCGGACCAGTTGAAAAACTGTTTTTT. It yields the protein CASSLALGPVEKLFF.

The chain employs TRBV9 and TRBJ1-5; TRBD1 might be the D (5 bases). V lost 3 bases and J 2 bases, leaving 12 bases between the germline ends. The CDR3 is 15 amino acids. CDR1 and CDR2 (germline): SGDLS, YYNGEE. The DNA of the CDR3 is TGTGCCAGCAGCGAAACAGGTGGAGGCAATCAGCCCCAGCATTTT. It specifies CASSETGGGNQPQHF.

V and J are TRBV21-1 and TRBJ2-3; TRBD1 reflects the table's D call only, with no check against the DNA. TRBV21-1 is flagged as a pseudogene. This CDR3 spans 17 amino acids. For the CDR3, the DNA is TGTGCCAGCAGCAAATTGCAGGGGGCTTCGATTACAGATACGCAGTATTTT. This encodes CASSKLQGASITDTQYF.

Here the CDR3 reads CASSLMNTEAFF. The CDR3 DNA sequence: TGTGCCAGCAGTTTGATGAACACTGAAGCTTTCTTT. This chain joins TRBV28 and TRBJ1-1, with unresolved D. The CDR3 spans 12 residues. The germline V and J ends were trimmed by 3 bases and 0 bases, with 2 bases remaining between them. Looked up from germline, CDR1 is MDHEN and CDR2 is SYDVKM.

By proportion, this clone is large. The chain employs TRBV29-1 and TRBJ2-2, with TRBD1 matching 8 bases. The CDR3 length is 14 residues. Trimming at V came to 5 bases and at J to 6 bases, leaving 8 bases not matched to a gene. Germline lookup yields CDR1 SQVTM and CDR2 ANQGSEA. The CDR3, as DNA: TGCAGCGTTCCGGGACAGGTTGTTCCCGGGGAGCTGTTTTTT. Translating it yields CSVPGQVVPGELFF.

This chain links TRBV7-9 with TRBJ2-1, with TRBD1 matching 7 bases. CDR3 length: 17 residues. Trimming removed 3 bases from V and 0 bases from J; junction bases left unmatched: 8. Germline V lookup: CDR1 SEHNR, CDR2 FQNEAQ (reference sequence). This CDR3 reads CASSFGQDWGSYNEQFF. For the CDR3, the DNA is TGTGCCAGCAGCTTCGGACAGGACTGGGGCTCCTACAATGAGCAGTTCTTC.

This clone was seen only once. J is TRBJ1-2 and V is TRBV19; D is uncertain. Germline V gene lookup returns CDR1 LNHDA and CDR2 SQIVND (reference sequence). The CDR3 runs to 14 residues. V shed 5 bases and J shed 3 bases, with 13 bases lying between them. CDR3 coding DNA: TGTGCCAGTAGTCCCCAGGAGCTCCACTATGGCTACACCTTC. Protein product: CASSPQELHYGYTF.

The CDR3 DNA follows: TGTGCCAGCAGCTTCCTGGGGACCCAGTACTTC. Translating it yields CASSFLGTQYF. The rearrangement joins TRBV7-2 to TRBJ2-5, with D unresolved. CDR3 size: 11 residues. Trimming took 3 bases from V and 7 from J, leaving 6 bases between them. From germline, CDR1 is SGHTA and CDR2 FQGNSA.

The chain recombines TRBV27 with TRBJ2-7; 9 bases match TRBD1. Germline assignment: CDR1 MNHEY and CDR2 SMNVEV (reference sequence). With V trimmed by 3 bases and J by 3 bases, 3 bases remained unmatched. The CDR3 contains 14 residues. As DNA, the CDR3 is TGTGCCAGCAGTTTTGGGACAGGGATCTACGAGCAGTACTTC. Translation gives CASSFGTGIYEQYF.

V and J are TRBV27 and TRBJ2-7; TRBD1 agrees at 7 bases. This CDR3 is built from 13 residues. Germline CDR1 reads MNHEY; CDR2 reads SMNVEV (reference sequence). After removal of 2 bases from V and 4 bases from J, the junction contained 2 bases not matched to a gene. CDR3 loop: CASSLTGDYEQYF. The CDR3 bases are TGTGCCAGCAGTTTAACAGGGGATTACGAGCAGTACTTC.